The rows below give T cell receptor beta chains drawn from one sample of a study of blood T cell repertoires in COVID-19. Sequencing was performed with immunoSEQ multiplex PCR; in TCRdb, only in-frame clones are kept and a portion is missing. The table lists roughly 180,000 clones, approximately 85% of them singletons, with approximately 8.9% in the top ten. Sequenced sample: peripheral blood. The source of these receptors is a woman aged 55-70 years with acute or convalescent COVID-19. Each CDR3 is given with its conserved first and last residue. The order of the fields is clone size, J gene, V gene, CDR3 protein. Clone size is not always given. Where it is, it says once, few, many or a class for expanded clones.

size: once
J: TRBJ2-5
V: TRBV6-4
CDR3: CASSDWEREGRVGRQETQYF

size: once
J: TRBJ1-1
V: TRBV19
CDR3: CASSIRKGTNTEAFF

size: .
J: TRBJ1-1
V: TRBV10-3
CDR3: CAISVRGPNTEAFF

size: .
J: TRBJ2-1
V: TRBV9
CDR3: CASSVVGGTYNEQFF

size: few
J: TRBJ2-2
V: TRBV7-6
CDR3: CASSTLASNTGELFF

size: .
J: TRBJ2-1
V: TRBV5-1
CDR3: CASSQTSGRASSYNEQFF

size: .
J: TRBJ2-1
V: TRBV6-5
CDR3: CASSYQVFYNEQFF

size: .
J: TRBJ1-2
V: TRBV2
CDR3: CASNGRTVSNYGYTF

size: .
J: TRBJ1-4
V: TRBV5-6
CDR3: CASSLVSEGGNEKLFF

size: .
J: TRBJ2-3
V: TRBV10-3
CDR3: CAIKTSGDLDTQYF

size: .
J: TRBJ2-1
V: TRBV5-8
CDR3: CASSWGTGGSYEQFF

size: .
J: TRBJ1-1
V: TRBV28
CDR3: CASRWSSTGSTEAFF

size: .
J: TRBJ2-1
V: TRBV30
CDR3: CAWSLGPYNEQFF

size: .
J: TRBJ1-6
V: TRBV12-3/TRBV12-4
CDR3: CASSLAPDSPLHF

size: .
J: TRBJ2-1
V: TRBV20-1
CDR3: CSPGGGNEQFF

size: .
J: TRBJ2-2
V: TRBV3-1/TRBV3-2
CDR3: CASSQERGLNTGELFF

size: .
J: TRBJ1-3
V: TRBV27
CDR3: CASSLEGHDSGNTIYF

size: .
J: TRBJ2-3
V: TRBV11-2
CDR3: CASSFGNRGGDTQYF

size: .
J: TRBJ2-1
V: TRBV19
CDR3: CASSIMAGGYNEQFF

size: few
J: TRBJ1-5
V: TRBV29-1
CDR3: CSVQLGVNQPQHF

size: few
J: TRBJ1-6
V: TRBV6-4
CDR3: CASREGIAYNSPLHF

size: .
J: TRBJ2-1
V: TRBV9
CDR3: CASSVASGRVGEQFF

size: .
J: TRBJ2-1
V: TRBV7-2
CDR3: CASSFWTSASYNEQFF

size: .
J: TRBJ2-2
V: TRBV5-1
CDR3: CASQQGADTGELFF

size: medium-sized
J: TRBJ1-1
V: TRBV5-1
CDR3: CASSFSGNTEAFF

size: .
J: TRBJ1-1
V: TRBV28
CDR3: CASKAGGTEAFF

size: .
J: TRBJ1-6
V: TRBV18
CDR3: CASSPRDRGGSPLHF

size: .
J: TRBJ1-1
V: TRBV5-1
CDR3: CASSWGQRGTEAFF

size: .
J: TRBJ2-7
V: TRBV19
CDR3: CASRGLAQGGEQYF

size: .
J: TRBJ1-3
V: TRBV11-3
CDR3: CASSLREDTIYF

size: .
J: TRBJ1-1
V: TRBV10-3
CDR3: CAISESQANTEAFF

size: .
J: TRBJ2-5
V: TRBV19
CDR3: CASSIPTGGIETQYF

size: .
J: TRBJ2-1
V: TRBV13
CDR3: CASSFLGTDRNEQFF

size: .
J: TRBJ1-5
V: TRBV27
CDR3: CASSPLDRLGQPQHF

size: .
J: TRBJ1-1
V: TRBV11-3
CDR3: CASSLTGAHGAFF

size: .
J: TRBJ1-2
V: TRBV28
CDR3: CASSLGGQRVHGYTF

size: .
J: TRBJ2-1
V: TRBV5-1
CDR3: CASSLGGYNEQFF

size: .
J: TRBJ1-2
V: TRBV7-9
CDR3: CASSPGTGHVDYGYTF

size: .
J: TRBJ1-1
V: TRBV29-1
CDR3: CGAGQGRNTEAFF

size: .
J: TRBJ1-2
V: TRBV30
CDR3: CAWSPTTDYGYTF

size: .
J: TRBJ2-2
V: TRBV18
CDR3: CASSPPNGQLTGELFF